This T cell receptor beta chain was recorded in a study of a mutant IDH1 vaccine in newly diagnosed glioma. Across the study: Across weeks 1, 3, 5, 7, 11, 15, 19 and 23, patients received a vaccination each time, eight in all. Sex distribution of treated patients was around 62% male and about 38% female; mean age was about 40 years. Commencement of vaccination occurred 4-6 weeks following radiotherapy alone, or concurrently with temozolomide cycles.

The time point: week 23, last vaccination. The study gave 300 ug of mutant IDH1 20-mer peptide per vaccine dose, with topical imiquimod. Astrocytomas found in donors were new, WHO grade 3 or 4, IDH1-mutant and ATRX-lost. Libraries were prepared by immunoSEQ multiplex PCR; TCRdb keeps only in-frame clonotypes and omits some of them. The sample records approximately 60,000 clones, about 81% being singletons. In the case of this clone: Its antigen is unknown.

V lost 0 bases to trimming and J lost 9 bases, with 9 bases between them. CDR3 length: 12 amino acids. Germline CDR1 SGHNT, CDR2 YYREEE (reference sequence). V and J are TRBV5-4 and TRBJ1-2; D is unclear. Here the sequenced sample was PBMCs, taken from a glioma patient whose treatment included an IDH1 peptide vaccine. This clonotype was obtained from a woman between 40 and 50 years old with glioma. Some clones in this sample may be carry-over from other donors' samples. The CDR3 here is CASSLGWSRYTF. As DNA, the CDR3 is TGTGCCAGCAGCTTGGGCTGGTCTCGCTACACCTTC.